Following are 18 T cell receptor beta chains from one sample sequenced in a study. TCRdb redid the calling of the 5' RACE reads with MiXCR, one entry per CDR3 protein. The sample lists roughly 10,000 distinct CDR3 sequences, roughly 15% occurring once. Tregs were sorted as CD4+CD25+CD127-/low cells. Material for sequencing was Tregs sorted from blood. All receptors derive from a female donor with breast cancer.

By share of the sample, this clonotype is medium-sized (0.01 to 0.1%). The chain couples TRBV7-2 to TRBJ1-2, with D perhaps TRBD1 (5 bases). V was pared by 5 bases and J by 0 bases, with 10 bases between. The germline CDR1 and CDR2 sequences are SGHTA and FQGNSA. The CDR3 spans 14 residues. CDR3 region: CASSRGRSNYGYTF. CDR3 DNA sequence: TGTGCCAGCAGCAGGGGCAGATCTAACTATGGCTACACCTTC.

Comment on this clonotype: This could be a read error, since a much larger clone is one nucleotide away. The chain carries TRBV5-1 and TRBJ2-3; D is ambiguous. The CDR3 covers 13 residues. Per germline, CDR1 SGHRS and CDR2 YFSETQ. CDR3: CASSLDGTDAQYF. Written as DNA, the CDR3 is TGCGCCAGCAGCTTGGACGGCACAGATGCGCAGTATTTT.

By proportion, this clonotype is medium-sized (0.01 to 0.1%). The chain has TRBV12-3 or TRBV12-4 and TRBJ1-1; D is undetermined. Trimming pared 5 bases from V and 0 bases from J, leaving 13 bases between. This CDR3 comprises 15 residues. In nucleotides, the CDR3 is TGTGCCAGCAGTCGCGACACCACCATGAACACTGAAGCTTTCTTT. Translated: CASSRDTTMNTEAFF.

This clonotype was recorded at least ten times. V gene TRBV12-3 or TRBV12-4 combines with J gene TRBJ2-3; perhaps TRBD1 as D (5 bases). Matching the DNA end better, TRBJ1-5 makes the J call doubtful. CDR3 length equals 15 residues. In DNA, the CDR3 is TGTGCCAGCAAAGAAAGGGACGGACCCACAGATACGCAGCATTTT. It specifies CASKERDGPTDTQHF.

The V call is TRBV4-1, the J call TRBJ2-1; 10 bases agree with TRBD2. Germline trimming cut 4 bases from V and 15 bases from J; bases unmatched to any gene: 18. CDR1 and CDR2 from the germline V gene are MGHRA and YSYEKL. This CDR3 is built from 16 residues. Here the CDR3 DNA reads TGCGCCAGCAGCCTAGCGCAGCGGGAGGGGCCCATTAAGGTGTTCTTC. This gives the protein CASSLAQREGPIKVFF.

This clonotype showed up just a few times. The chain employs TRBV4-2 and TRBJ2-4; D is uncertain. CDR1 and CDR2 from the germline V gene are LGHNA and YNFKEQ. This CDR3 has 16 residues. Trimming pared 2 bases from V and 9 bases from J, leaving 20 bases between. CDR3 in amino acids: CASSQTESDHPSIQYF. CDR3 nucleotides: TGTGCCAGCAGCCAAACCGAATCCGACCATCCCAGCATTCAGTACTTC.

By share, this clonotype counts as medium-sized. The gene calls are TRBV7-2 and TRBJ2-1; a possible D gene is TRBD2 (5 bases). The CDR3 contains 15 residues. The germline gives CDR1 SGHTA, CDR2 FQGNSA. V was pared by 3 bases and J by 3 bases, with 12 bases between. CDR3 in amino acids: CASSFWIGIYNEQFF. DNA of the CDR3: TGTGCCAGCAGCTTCTGGATCGGGATCTACAATGAGCAGTTCTTC.

This clonotype is judged medium-sized. The rearrangement uses TRBV5-1 and TRBJ2-5, with 11 bases that match TRBD2. The CDR3 has 16 amino acids. Germline loops: CDR1 SGHRS, CDR2 YFSETQ. The J segment lost 3 bases and the V segment lost 1 base, leaving 5 bases of the junction unmatched. The CDR3 is CASSLTSGRSEETQYF. The CDR3 DNA follows: TGCGCCAGCAGCTTGACTAGCGGGAGATCCGAAGAGACCCAGTACTTC.

The table lists this clonotype with many counts. The rearrangement links TRBV18 to TRBJ2-6; 7 bases line up with TRBD2. CDR1 is KGHSH and CDR2 is LQKENI in the germline V gene. J lost 0 bases, V lost 1 base, and 12 bases had no gene match. The CDR3 spans 20 residues. Written as DNA, the CDR3 is TGTGCCAGCTCACCACGTCCCCCTAGCGGAATTAGCTCTGGGGCCAACGTCCTGACTTTC. As protein: CASSPRPPSGISSGANVLTF.

This clonotype has a count of ten or more. The gene calls are TRBV28 and TRBJ2-1; D is perhaps TRBD2 (5 bases). CDR3 length: 15 residues. CDR1 and CDR2 (germline): MDHEN, SYDVKM. The ends were cut back, 1 base at V and 7 bases at J, with 14 bases in the middle. The CDR3: CASSLSLRGKNEQFF. In nucleotides, the CDR3 is TGTGCCAGCAGTTTATCCCTACGAGGGAAAAATGAGCAGTTCTTC.

By proportion, this clonotype is medium-sized. The rearrangement joins TRBV6-1 to TRBJ1-6, with D unresolved. The CDR3 covers 16 residues. CDR1 is MNHNS and CDR2 is SASEGT in the germline V gene. V gave up 3 bases and J gave up 0 bases, with 9 bases separating them. DNA of the CDR3: TGTGCCAGCAGTGAGTCCAAGAGCTCCTATAATTCACCCCTCCACTTT. This sequence encodes CASSESKSSYNSPLHF.

This clonotype is medium-sized (0.01 to 0.1%) by share. The junction does not match germline at one end; this may be a read error. The chain uses TRBV11-2 and TRBJ2-5; no clear D gene. CDR1 and CDR2 (germline): SGHAT, FQNNGV. This CDR3 spans 13 amino acids. CDR3 coding DNA: TGTGCCAGCCGCTTTGCACAGCGAGAGACCCAGTACTTC. Its protein product is CASRFAQRETQYF.

The chain carries TRBV4-1 and TRBJ2-2; a possible D gene is TRBD1 (6 bases). Per the germline V gene, CDR1 is MGHRA and CDR2 is YSYEKL. The CDR3 totals 15 residues. The V and J ends lost 0 bases and 7 bases respectively, with 12 bases between them. The CDR3 DNA sequence: TGCGCCAGCAGCCAAGAACGGGACACAAACGGGGAGCTGTTTTTT. Its translation: CASSQERDTNGELFF.

V usage is TRBV20-1 and J usage is TRBJ2-3, with D tentatively TRBD1 or TRBD2 (6 bases each). The germline CDR1 and CDR2 sequences are DFQATT and SNEGSKA (reference sequence). Trimming left V 0 bases short and J 8 bases short, with 12 bases between. The CDR3 is made up of 13 amino acids. The CDR3 reads CSARETGALTQYF. The CDR3 nucleotides read TGCAGTGCTAGAGAGACGGGGGCTCTTACGCAGTATTTT.

This clonotype is medium-sized in the sample. This chain joins TRBV6-1 and TRBJ1-1; D perhaps matches TRBD1 (5 bases). This CDR3 has 13 amino acids. The V end lost 6 bases, the J end lost 2 bases, and 10 bases lay between the germline ends. Germline CDR1 is MNHNS and CDR2 is SASEGT. The CDR3 bases are TGTGCCAGCAGATACGACAGTAACACTGAAGCTTTCTTT. Encoded protein: CASRYDSNTEAFF.

This clonotype was recorded only once. The chain combines TRBV10-2 with TRBJ2-7; D remains unclear. There are 14 residues in the CDR3. V lost 2 bases and J 3 bases, leaving 11 bases between the germline ends. Germline CDR1 reads WSHSY; CDR2 reads SAAADI. This CDR3 reads CASSEGSEVYEQYF. Written as DNA, the CDR3 is TGCGCCAGCAGTGAGGGGTCAGAAGTCTACGAGCAGTACTTC.

Note on this clonotype: A read error may be the cause here, since a much bigger clone is one base away. CDR3 sequence: CSVGTGGRCSEQYF. Here the CDR3 DNA reads TGCAGCGTTGGAACAGGGGGCAGATGTAGCGAGCAGTACTTC. The chain couples TRBV29-1 to TRBJ2-7; 9 bases align to TRBD1. The CDR3 runs 14 residues. The trim removed 4 bases at V and 6 bases at J, leaving 10 bases unmatched. The germline CDR1 and CDR2 sequences are SQVTM and ANQGSEA.

This clonotype rates as medium-sized. The chain is built from TRBV7-2 and TRBJ2-1, with D unresolved. V lost 2 bases, J lost 1 base, and 3 bases lay in between. In germline, CDR1 is SGHTA, CDR2 FQGNSA. This CDR3 spans 13 amino acids. Here the CDR3 DNA reads TGTGCCAGCAGCTTAACATCCTACAATGAGCAGTTCTTC. Translation gives CASSLTSYNEQFF.